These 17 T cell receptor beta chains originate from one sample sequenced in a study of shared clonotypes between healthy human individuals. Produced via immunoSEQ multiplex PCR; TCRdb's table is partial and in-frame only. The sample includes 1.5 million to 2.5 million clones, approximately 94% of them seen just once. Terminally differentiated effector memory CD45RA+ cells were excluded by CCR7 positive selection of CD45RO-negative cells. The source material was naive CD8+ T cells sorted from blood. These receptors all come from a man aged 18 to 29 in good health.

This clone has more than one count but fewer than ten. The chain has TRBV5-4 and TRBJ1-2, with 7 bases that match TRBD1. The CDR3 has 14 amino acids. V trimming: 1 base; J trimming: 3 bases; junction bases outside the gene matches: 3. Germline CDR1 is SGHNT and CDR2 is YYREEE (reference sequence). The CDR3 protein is CASSLQGEHYGYTF. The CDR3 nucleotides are TGTGCCAGCAGCTTGCAGGGGGAGCACTATGGCTACACCTTC. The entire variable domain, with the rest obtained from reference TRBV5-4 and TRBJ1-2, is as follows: ETGVTQSPTHLIKTRGQQVTLRCSSQSGHNTVSWYQQALGQGPQFIFQYYREEENGRGNFPPRFSGLQFPNYSSELNVNALELDDSALYLCASSLQGEHYGYTFGSGTRLTVV.

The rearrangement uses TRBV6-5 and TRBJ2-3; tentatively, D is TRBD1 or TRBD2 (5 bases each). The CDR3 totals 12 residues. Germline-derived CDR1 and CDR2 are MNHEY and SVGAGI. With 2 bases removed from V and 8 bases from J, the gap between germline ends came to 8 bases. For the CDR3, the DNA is TGTGCCAGCAGTTACGGGGACGGTACGCAGTATTTT. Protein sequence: CASSYGDGTQYF.

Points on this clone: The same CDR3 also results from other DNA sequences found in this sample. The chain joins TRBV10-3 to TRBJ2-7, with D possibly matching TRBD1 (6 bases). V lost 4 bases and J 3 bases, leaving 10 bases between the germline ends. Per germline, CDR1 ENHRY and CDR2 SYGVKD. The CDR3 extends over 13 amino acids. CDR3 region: CAISGGRDYEQYF. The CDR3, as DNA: TGTGCCATCAGTGGGGGGCGCGACTACGAGCAGTACTTC.

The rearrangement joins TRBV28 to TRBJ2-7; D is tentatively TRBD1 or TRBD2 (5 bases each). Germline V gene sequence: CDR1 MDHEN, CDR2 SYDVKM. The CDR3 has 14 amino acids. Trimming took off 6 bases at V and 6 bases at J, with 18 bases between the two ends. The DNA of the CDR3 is TGTGCCAGCAGGCCCGGGACCGCGCCGGGCGAGCAGTACTTC. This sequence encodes CASRPGTAPGEQYF.

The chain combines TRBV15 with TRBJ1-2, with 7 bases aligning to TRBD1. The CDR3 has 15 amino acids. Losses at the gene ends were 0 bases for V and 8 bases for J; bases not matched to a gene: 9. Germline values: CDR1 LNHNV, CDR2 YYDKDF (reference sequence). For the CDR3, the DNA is TGTGCCACCAGCAGAGATTGGGACAGCGAATACGGCTACACCTTC. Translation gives CATSRDWDSEYGYTF.

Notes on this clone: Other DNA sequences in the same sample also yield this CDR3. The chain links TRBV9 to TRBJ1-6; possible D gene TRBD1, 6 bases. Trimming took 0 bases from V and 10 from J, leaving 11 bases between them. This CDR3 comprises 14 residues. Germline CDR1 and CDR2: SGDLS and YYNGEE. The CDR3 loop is CASSVAGAGSPLHF. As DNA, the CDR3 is TGTGCCAGCAGCGTAGCGGGGGCAGGCTCACCCCTCCACTTT.

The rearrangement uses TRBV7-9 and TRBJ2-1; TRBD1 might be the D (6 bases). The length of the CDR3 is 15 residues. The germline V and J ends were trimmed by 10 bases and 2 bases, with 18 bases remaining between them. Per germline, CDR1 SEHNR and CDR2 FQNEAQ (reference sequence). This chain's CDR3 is CATQKQDSTYNEQFF. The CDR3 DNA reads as TGTGCCACACAAAAACAGGACAGCACCTACAATGAGCAGTTCTTC.

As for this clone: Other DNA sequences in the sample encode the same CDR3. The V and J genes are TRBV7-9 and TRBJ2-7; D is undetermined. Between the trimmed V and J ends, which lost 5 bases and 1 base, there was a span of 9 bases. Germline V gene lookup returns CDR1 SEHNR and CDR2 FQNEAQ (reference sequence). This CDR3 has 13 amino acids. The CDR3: CASSPTESYEQYF. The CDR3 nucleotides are TGTGCCAGCAGCCCTACCGAGTCCTACGAGCAGTACTTC.

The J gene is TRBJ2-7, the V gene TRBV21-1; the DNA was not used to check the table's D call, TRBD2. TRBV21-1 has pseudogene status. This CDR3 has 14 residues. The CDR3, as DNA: TGTGCCAGCAGCAAAATGGGCGCGGGATACGAGCAGTACTTC. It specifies CASSKMGAGYEQYF.

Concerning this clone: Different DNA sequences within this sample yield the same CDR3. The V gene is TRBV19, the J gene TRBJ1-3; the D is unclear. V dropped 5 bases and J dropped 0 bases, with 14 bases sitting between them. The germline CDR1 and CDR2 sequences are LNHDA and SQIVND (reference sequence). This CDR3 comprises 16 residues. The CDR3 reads CASSPGTEGSGNTIYF. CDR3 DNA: TGTGCCAGTAGTCCCGGAACCGAAGGCTCTGGAAACACCATATATTTT.

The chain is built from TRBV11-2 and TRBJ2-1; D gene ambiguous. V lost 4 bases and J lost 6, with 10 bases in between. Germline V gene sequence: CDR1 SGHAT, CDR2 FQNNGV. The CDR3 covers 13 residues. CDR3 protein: CASSSALGNEQFF. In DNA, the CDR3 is TGTGCCAGCAGCTCAGCACTCGGCAATGAGCAGTTCTTC.

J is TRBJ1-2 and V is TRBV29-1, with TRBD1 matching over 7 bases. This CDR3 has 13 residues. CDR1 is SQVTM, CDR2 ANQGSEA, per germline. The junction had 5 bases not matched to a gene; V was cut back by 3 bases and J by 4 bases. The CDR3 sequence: CSVDVGTAYGYTF. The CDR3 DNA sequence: TGCAGCGTTGACGTCGGGACAGCCTATGGCTACACCTTC.

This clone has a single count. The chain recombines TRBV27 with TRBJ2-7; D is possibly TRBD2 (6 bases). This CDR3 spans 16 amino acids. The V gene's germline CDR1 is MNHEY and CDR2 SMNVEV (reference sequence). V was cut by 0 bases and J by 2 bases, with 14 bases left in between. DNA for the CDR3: TGTGCCAGCAGTTTATCCAAAACTAGCTCTACCTACGAGCAGTACTTC. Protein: CASSLSKTSSTYEQYF.

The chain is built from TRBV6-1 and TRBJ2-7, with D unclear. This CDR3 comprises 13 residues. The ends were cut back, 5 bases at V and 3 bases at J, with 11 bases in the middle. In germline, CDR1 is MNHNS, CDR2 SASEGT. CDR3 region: CASSQFDGYEQYF. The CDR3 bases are TGTGCCAGCAGTCAGTTCGATGGCTACGAGCAGTACTTC.

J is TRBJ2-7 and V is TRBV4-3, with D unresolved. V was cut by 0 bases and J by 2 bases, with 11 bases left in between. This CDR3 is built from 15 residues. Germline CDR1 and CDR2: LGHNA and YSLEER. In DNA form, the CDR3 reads TGCGCCAGCAGCCAAGATTGGCAGGCCACCTACGAGCAGTACTTC. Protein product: CASSQDWQATYEQYF.

The CDR3 region has the DNA TGTGCCAGCGGGGTTAATAGGGGCTCATCAGCAGATACGCAGTATTTT. Protein: CASGVNRGSSADTQYF. The chain couples TRBV7-4 to TRBJ2-3; D is possibly TRBD1 (5 bases). V was shortened by 8 bases and J by 4 bases, with 22 bases between the two germline ends. The CDR3 consists of 16 residues. The germline gives CDR1 SGHVT, CDR2 SQSDAQ.

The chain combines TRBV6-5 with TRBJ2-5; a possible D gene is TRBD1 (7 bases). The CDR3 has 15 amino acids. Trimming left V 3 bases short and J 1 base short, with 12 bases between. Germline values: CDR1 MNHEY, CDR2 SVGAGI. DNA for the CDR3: TGTGCCAGCAGTTATGGGCAGGGGGGCCAAGAGACCCAGTACTTC. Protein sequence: CASSYGQGGQETQYF.